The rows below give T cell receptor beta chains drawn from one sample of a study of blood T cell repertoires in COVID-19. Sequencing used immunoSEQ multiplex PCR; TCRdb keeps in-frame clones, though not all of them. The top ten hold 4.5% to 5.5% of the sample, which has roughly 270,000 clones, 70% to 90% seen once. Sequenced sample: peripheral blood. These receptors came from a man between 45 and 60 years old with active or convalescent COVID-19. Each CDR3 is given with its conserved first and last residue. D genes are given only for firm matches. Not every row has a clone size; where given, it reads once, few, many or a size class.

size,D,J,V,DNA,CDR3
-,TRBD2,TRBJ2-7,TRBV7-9,TGTGCCAGCAGCCTAGCGGGAGGGAACGAGCAGTACTTC,CASSLAGGNEQYF
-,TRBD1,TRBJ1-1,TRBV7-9,TGTGCCAGCAGCTTATGGGCGACAGGGCCCCTTGAAGCTTTCTTT,CASSLWATGPLEAFF
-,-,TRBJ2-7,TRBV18,TGTGCCAGCTCCCAGGGAAGGACGGGCTACGAGCAGTACTTC,CASSQGRTGYEQYF
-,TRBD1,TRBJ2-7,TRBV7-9,TGTGCCAGCAGCTTAACGGGACAGGGTAGGAACTACGAGCAGTACTTC,CASSLTGQGRNYEQYF
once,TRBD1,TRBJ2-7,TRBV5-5,TGTGCCAGCAGCTTTGCGGACAGGGCGATCTACGAGCAGTACTTC,CASSFADRAIYEQYF
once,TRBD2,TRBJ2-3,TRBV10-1,TGCGCCAGCAGCCCCGGGGTAGCGGGGACAGATACGCAGTATTTT,CASSPGVAGTDTQYF
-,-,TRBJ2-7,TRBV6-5,TGTGCCAGCAGTATACGAAGTGGGCCTTCCTACGAGCAGTACTTC,CASSIRSGPSYEQYF
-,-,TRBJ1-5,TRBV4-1,TGCGCCAGCAGCCAAGACAGGGTGGCCGGACAGCCCCAGCATTTT,CASSQDRVAGQPQHF
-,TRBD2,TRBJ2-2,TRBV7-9,TGTGCCAGCAGCCCACCAGCGGGACGGGGCACCGGGGAGCTGTTTTTT,CASSPPAGRGTGELFF
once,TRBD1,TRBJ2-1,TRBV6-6,TGTGCCAGCAGTTATGGGACAGGGGCGATTATCAATGAGCAGTTCTTC,CASSYGTGAIINEQFF
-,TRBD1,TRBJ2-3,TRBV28,TGTGCCAGCAACGGACAGGGGATGGGGGATACGCAGTATTTT,CASNGQGMGDTQYF
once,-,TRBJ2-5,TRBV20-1,TGCAGTGCTAGTTTCGGACAGGGAGGGGAGACCCAGTACTTC,CSASFGQGGETQYF
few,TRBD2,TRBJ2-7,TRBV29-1,TGCAGCGCGTCGGGAGGGCCTGGTTACGAGCAGTACTTC,CSASGGPGYEQYF
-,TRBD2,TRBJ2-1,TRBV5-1,TGCGCCAGCAGCACATCCCGCTACGCGGGAGCCTCCTACAATGAGCAGTTCTTC,CASSTSRYAGASYNEQFF
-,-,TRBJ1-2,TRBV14,TGTGCCAGCAGCCAAGATAGGGGGTTTCCCGGCTATGGCTACACCTTC,CASSQDRGFPGYGYTF
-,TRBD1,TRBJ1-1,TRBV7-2,TGTGCCAGCAGTTTTTATACAGGGGGCGTAGGATCTTCGAACACTGAAGCTTTCTTT,CASSFYTGGVGSSNTEAFF
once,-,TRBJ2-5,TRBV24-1,TGTGCCACCAGTGATTTGGTTCAAGGGGGAGAGACCCAGTACTTC,CATSDLVQGGETQYF
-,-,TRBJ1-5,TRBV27,TGTGCCAGCAGTTCACGGACAGCTTACAATCAGCCCCAGCATTTT,CASSSRTAYNQPQHF
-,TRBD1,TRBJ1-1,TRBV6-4,TGTGCCAGCAGTGCCGGGACAGCCATGAACACTGAAGCTTTCTTT,CASSAGTAMNTEAFF
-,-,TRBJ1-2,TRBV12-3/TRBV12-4,TGTGCCAGCAGCAGACAGGCCTCGGGCTACACCTTC,CASSRQASGYTF
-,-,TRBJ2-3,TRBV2,TGTGCCAGCAGGGTGGAGGGCACAGATACGCAGTATTTT,CASRVEGTDTQYF
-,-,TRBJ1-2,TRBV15,TGTGCCACCAGCAGAGCGGAGGTGGCTAACTATGGCTACACCTTC,CATSRAEVANYGYTF
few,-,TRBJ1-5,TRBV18,TGTGCCAGCTCATCCGGGGGGTATCAGCCCCAGCATTTT,CASSSGGYQPQHF
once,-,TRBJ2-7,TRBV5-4,TGTGCCAGCAGCTGGGATCAAACGGGGGAGCAGTACTTC,CASSWDQTGEQYF
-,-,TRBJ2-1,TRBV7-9,TGTGCCAGCAACCGGGACACCCAGGGTGAGCAGTTCTTC,CASNRDTQGEQFF
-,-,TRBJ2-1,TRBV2,TGTGCCAGCAACCCCGTGGAGGGCCATGAGCAGTTCTTC,CASNPVEGHEQFF
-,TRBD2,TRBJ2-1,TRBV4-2,TGTGCCAGCAGCCAAGGCCCGACTAGCGGGACATACAATGAGCAGTTCTTC,CASSQGPTSGTYNEQFF
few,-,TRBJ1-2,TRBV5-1,TGCGCCAGCAAAGCGGGAGAGTATGGCTACACCTTC,CASKAGEYGYTF
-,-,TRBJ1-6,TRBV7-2,TGTGCCAGCGCTCCGGGGGGCGTATTGTATTCACCCCTCCACTTT,CASAPGGVLYSPLHF
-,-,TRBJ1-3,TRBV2,TGTGCCAGCAGTGAAACCGGGACAACTGGAAACACCATATATTTT,CASSETGTTGNTIYF
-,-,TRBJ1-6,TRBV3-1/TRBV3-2,TGTGCCAGCAGCCAATCAACGGGTTATAATTCACCCCTCCACTTT,CASSQSTGYNSPLHF
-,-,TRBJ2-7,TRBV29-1,TGCAGCGTTGTGGGGGGTACCCACTACGAGCAGTACTTC,CSVVGGTHYEQYF
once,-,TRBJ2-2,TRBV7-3,TGTGCCAGCAGCTCGCTAGAAAACACCGGGGAGCTGTTTTTT,CASSSLENTGELFF
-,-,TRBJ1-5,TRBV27,TGTGCCAGCAGTTCCTTTGCTGGGGGGGATCAGCCCCAGCATTTT,CASSSFAGGDQPQHF
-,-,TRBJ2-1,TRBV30,TGTGCCTGGAGTAGGGGGAATGAGCAGTTCTTC,CAWSRGNEQFF
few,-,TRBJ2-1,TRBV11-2,TGTGCCAGCAGCTTAACAGGCAATGAGCAGTTCTTC,CASSLTGNEQFF
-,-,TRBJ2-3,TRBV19,TGTGCCAGTAGTGGTTCACGGTACCTAGGAGGAGATACGCAGTATTTT,CASSGSRYLGGDTQYF
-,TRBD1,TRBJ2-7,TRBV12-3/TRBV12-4,TGTGCCAGCAGTCGGACAGGGTATGAGCAGTACTTC,CASSRTGYEQYF
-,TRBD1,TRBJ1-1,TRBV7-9,TGTGCCAGCAGCTCGAGGGACAGCATACCCCATGAAGCTTTCTTT,CASSSRDSIPHEAFF
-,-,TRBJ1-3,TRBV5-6,TGTGCCAGCAGCTCGGTCGCTCCTGGGGGGGCTGGAAACACCATATATTTT,CASSSVAPGGAGNTIYF
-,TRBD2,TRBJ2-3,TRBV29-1,TGCAGCTATGGCTCCCCTTTGACTAGCGGGAGCACAGATACGCAGTATTTT,CSYGSPLTSGSTDTQYF
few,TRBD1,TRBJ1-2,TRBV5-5,TGTGCCACAGACAGGGGGAATAGCTATGGCTACACCTTC,CATDRGNSYGYTF
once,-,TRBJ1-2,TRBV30,TGTGCCTGGAGTACAGGGAACTATGGCTACACCTTC,CAWSTGNYGYTF
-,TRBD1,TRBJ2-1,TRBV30,TGTGCCTGGGACCGGGACAGGGGGCTCAATGAGCAGTTCTTC,CAWDRDRGLNEQFF
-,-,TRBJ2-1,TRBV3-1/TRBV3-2,TGTGCCAGCAGCCAAGATTACCTAGCGCCTAATTTCTTC,CASSQDYLAPNFF
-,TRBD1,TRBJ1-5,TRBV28,TGTGCCAGCAGTTTATCAGGTAGCCAGGGGGCTATTCAGCCCCAGCATTTT,CASSLSGSQGAIQPQHF
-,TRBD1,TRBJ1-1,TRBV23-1,TGCGCCGTATTACAGGGGGCAGACACTGAAGCTTTCTTT,CAVLQGADTEAFF
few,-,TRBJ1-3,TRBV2,TGTGCCAGCAGTGAGGACATGCTCTCTGGAAACACCATATATTTT,CASSEDMLSGNTIYF
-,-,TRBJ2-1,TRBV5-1,TGCGCCAGCAGCTTGAGTTTTCACGGTTACAATGAGCAGTTCTTC,CASSLSFHGYNEQFF
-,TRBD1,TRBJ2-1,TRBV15,TGTGCCACCAGCAGAGCAGGGGGCGGGGTGGGCAATGAGCAGTTCTTC,CATSRAGGGVGNEQFF
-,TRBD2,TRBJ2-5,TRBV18,TGTGCCAGCTCACCAGGACTTGGCGGGAGGTACCAAGAGACCCAGTACTTC,CASSPGLGGRYQETQYF
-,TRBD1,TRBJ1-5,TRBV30,TGTGCCTGGAGCCGACAGGGGATCGGGCCCCAGCATTTT,CAWSRQGIGPQHF
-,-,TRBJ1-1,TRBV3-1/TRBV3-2,TGTGCCAGCAGCCAAGATTTCGGGGGGCTAGCTGAAGCTTTCTTT,CASSQDFGGLAEAFF
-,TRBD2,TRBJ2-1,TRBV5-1,TGCGCCAGCAGCTTGCGGGCTAGCGGGATGGGTAATGAGCAGTTCTTC,CASSLRASGMGNEQFF
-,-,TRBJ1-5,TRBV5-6,TGTGCCAGCAGCTTGTTCGGGTTAGGGGGCAATCAGCCCCAGCATTTT,CASSLFGLGGNQPQHF